Reported below is one TCR beta chain. This record comes from a study of blood T cell repertoires in COVID-19. TCRdb's copy holds only in-frame clones and misses some; the assay was immunoSEQ multiplex PCR. Here the sample spans some 95,000 clones, roughly 90% being singletons. The CDR3 totals 13 residues. Germline assignment: CDR1 LGHDT and CDR2 YNNKEL (reference sequence). V was cut by 0 bases and J by 5 bases, with 8 bases left in between. The chain joins TRBV3-1 (or the pseudogene TRBV3-2) to TRBJ2-7; D is ambiguous. The sequencing input was peripheral blood. The source is a human donor with active COVID-19. The donor label of this sample is uncertain. CDR3: CASSQDHLHEQYF. Written as DNA, the CDR3 is TGTGCCAGCAGCCAAGATCATCTACACGAGCAGTACTTC.